The 27 T cell receptor beta chains presented below share a single source sample, sequenced in a study of T-cell memory formation after mild COVID-19. TCRdb recomputed calls from the 5' RACE reads with MiXCR, one row per CDR3 protein. This sample has 200,000 to 250,000 distinct CDR3 sequences; around 30% occur once, and the top ten carry over 9.5%. Sequencing input: PBMCs or a T cell subset sorted from them (not recorded which). These receptors all stem from an adult woman who had mild COVID-19 (a few samples of this study predate the infection). Cell type and time point are not known.

V usage is TRBV7-3 and J usage is TRBJ2-3; 14 bases agree with TRBD2. The CDR3 is 16 residues long. Germline V lookup: CDR1 SGHTA, CDR2 FQGTGA. The junction had 5 bases not matched to a gene; V was cut back by 3 bases and J by 6 bases. This CDR3 is CASSLGTSGGVDTQYF. DNA for the CDR3: TGTGCCAGCAGCTTGGGGACTAGCGGGGGCGTGGATACGCAGTATTTT.

This clonotype turned up a few times. J is TRBJ2-1 and V is TRBV5-1, with TRBD2 matching over 9 bases. J gave up 8 bases and V 6 bases, and 6 bases lay outside the gene matches. Germline V gene lookup returns CDR1 SGHRS and CDR2 YFSETQ. CDR3 length: 13 residues. The CDR3 is CASMTAGGDEQFF. In nucleotides, the CDR3 is TGCGCCAGCATGACGGCGGGAGGGGATGAGCAGTTCTTC.

This chain links TRBV7-6 with TRBJ2-5, with TRBD2 matching 9 bases. V was pared by 5 bases and J by 2 bases, with 6 bases of the junction left unmatched. This CDR3 comprises 15 residues. CDR1 is SGHVS, CDR2 FNYEAQ, per germline. The CDR3 here is CASSPGTSRQETQYF. The CDR3 DNA is TGTGCCAGCAGCCCAGGGACTAGCAGACAAGAGACCCAGTACTTC.

The chain couples TRBV4-1 to TRBJ2-7; D might be TRBD1 (6 bases). V was cut by 4 bases and J by 7 bases, with 17 bases left in between. The germline gives CDR1 MGHRA, CDR2 YSYEKL. The CDR3 consists of 14 residues. CDR3 in DNA: TGCGCCAGCAGCCTGGACAGCTCCTCGGGGGAGCAGTACTTC. Encoded protein: CASSLDSSSGEQYF.

The chain recombines TRBV6-5 with TRBJ2-2, with TRBD2 matching over 10 bases. This CDR3 has 16 amino acids. CDR1 and CDR2 from the germline V gene are MNHEY and SVGAGI. After removal of 6 bases from V and 6 bases from J, the junction contained 10 bases not matched to a gene. The CDR3 coding sequence is TGTGCCAGCAGGCCCTCTAGCGGGAGAGGGTCCGGGGAGCTGTTTTTT. Protein sequence: CASRPSSGRGSGELFF.

This clonotype was seen a handful of times. The genes are TRBV3-1 and TRBJ2-3, with TRBD2 identical over 7 bases. Germline loops: CDR1 LGHDT, CDR2 YNNKEL (reference sequence). Unmatched junction bases numbered 7, after V lost 3 bases and J lost 10 bases. This CDR3 spans 13 amino acids. CDR3 in amino acids: CASSHGAGSAQYF. For the CDR3, the DNA is TGTGCCAGCAGCCATGGAGCGGGGTCCGCGCAGTATTTT.

This clonotype was seen more than once but under ten times. This chain uses TRBV29-1 with TRBJ1-4, with D unresolved. This CDR3 comprises 12 residues. Trimming pared 3 bases from V and 13 bases from J, leaving 15 bases between. Germline V lookup: CDR1 SQVTM, CDR2 ANQGSEA. The CDR3 DNA reads as TGCAGCGTTGAGACTCCGGGGTCTAGACTGTTTTTT. Translation: CSVETPGSRLFF.

This chain links TRBV20-1 with TRBJ2-1; the match to TRBD2 covers 12 bases. The CDR3 runs 20 residues. CDR1 is DFQATT, CDR2 SNEGSKA, per germline (reference sequence). The V segment lost 0 bases and the J segment 2 bases; nucleotides outside the gene matches: 14. CDR3 in amino acids: CSARDQGGLAGGPPYNEQFF. As DNA, the CDR3 is TGCAGTGCTAGAGACCAGGGGGGGCTAGCGGGAGGGCCTCCCTACAATGAGCAGTTCTTC.

The V gene is TRBV5-1, the J gene TRBJ1-1; no reliable D call. Germline CDR1 is SGHRS and CDR2 is YFSETQ. Trimming pared 0 bases from V and 2 bases from J, leaving 14 bases between. The CDR3 length is 16 residues. The CDR3 nucleotides read TGCGCCAGCAGCTTGGCCCCGACTGGAACCAACACTGAAGCTTTCTTT. This sequence encodes CASSLAPTGTNTEAFF.

The V call is TRBV3-1, the J call TRBJ1-1; D unresolved. Germline CDR1 and CDR2: LGHDT and YNNKEL (reference sequence). This CDR3 contains 12 residues. Deletions cut 4 bases from V and 6 bases from J, with 9 bases between. CDR3 DNA: TGTGCCAGCAGCCGATCGGGCGCTGAAGCTTTCTTT. This encodes CASSRSGAEAFF.

The chain recombines TRBV3-1 with TRBJ1-3; D gene ambiguous. The CDR3 sequence is 12 residues long. V shed 0 bases and J shed 4 bases, with 1 base lying between them. CDR1 and CDR2 from the germline V gene are LGHDT and YNNKEL (reference sequence). The CDR3 loop is CASSQEGNTIYF. Here the CDR3 DNA reads TGTGCCAGCAGCCAAGAGGGAAACACCATATATTTT.

The chain recombines TRBV4-3 with TRBJ2-2; tentative D call: TRBD1 (6 bases). There are 14 residues in the CDR3. Trimming took 5 bases from V and 3 from J, leaving 10 bases between them. Germline V gives CDR1 LGHNA, CDR2 YSLEER. CDR3 sequence reads: CASSWGLDTGELFF. CDR3 sequence (DNA): TGCGCCAGCAGCTGGGGGCTAGACACCGGGGAGCTGTTTTTT.

The chain employs TRBV6-2 or TRBV6-3 and TRBJ2-7; no reliable D call. The CDR3 sequence is 17 residues long. Per germline, CDR1 MNHEY and CDR2 SVGEGT. The V end was cut by 0 bases, the J end by 4 bases, with 19 bases between. DNA for the CDR3: TGTGCCAGCAGTTACTCTCAAGGCCGTTGGGCTAGGTACGAGCAGTACTTC. The encoded protein is CASSYSQGRWARYEQYF.

The rearrangement uses TRBV2 and TRBJ1-3; 7 bases line up with TRBD1. CDR1 is SNHLY, CDR2 FYNNEI, per germline. This CDR3 spans 20 amino acids. With V trimmed by 3 bases and J by 2 bases, 19 bases remained unmatched. CDR3 residues: CASSEPGGLGGKGTGNTIYF. The CDR3 DNA is TGTGCCAGCAGTGAGCCCGGCGGGTTAGGGGGCAAGGGAACTGGAAACACCATATATTTT.

The chain combines TRBV5-1 with TRBJ1-1, with D unresolved. The CDR3 extends over 13 amino acids. Germline V gene sequence: CDR1 SGHRS, CDR2 YFSETQ. Trimming left V 0 bases short and J 5 bases short, with 8 bases between. The CDR3 sequence: CASSLVEGTEAFF. The CDR3 DNA reads TGCGCCAGCAGCTTGGTGGAGGGAACTGAAGCTTTCTTT.

The sample holds one count of this clonotype. This chain joins TRBV13 and TRBJ2-7; TRBD1 aligns across 11 bases. CDR1 PRHDT and CDR2 FYEKMQ come from the germline V gene (reference sequence). The CDR3 sequence is 15 residues long. The V and J ends lost 5 bases and 4 bases, in that order; junction bases with no gene match: 7. The CDR3 is CASSPSGTGGYEQYF. CDR3 coding DNA: TGTGCCAGCAGCCCCTCCGGGACAGGGGGATACGAGCAGTACTTC.

The chain is built from TRBV30 and TRBJ1-2; 9 bases fit TRBD1. This CDR3 has 15 amino acids. After removal of 2 bases from V and 6 bases from J, the junction contained 10 bases not matched to a gene. CDR1 is GTSNPN and CDR2 is SVGIG in the germline V gene (reference sequence). For the CDR3, the DNA is TGTGCCTGGAGTCCGGGGTGGACAGGGGTAGATGGCTACACCTTC. It codes for CAWSPGWTGVDGYTF.

This clonotype was seen more than once but under ten times. This chain links TRBV2 with TRBJ1-1; D ambiguous. The V gene's germline CDR1 is SNHLY and CDR2 FYNNEI. CDR3 length: 12 amino acids. V was clipped by 6 bases and J by 6 bases, with 11 bases between them. The CDR3 protein is CASRAPGAEAFF. As DNA, the CDR3 is TGTGCCAGCAGGGCTCCTGGCGCTGAAGCTTTCTTT.

This clonotype turned up a few times. J is TRBJ1-4 and V is TRBV5-6, with D hard to call. V shed 2 bases and J shed 17 bases, with 19 bases lying between them. The CDR3 has 13 residues. Germline V gives CDR1 SGHDT, CDR2 YYEEEE. The CDR3 bases are TGTGCCAGCAGCTTTTGGTCTGGCGGATTAGGTTTTTTT. Protein: CASSFWSGGLGFF. The full variable domain, completed using reference TRBV5-6 and TRBJ1-4, is DAGVTQSPTHLIKTRGQQVTLRCSPKSGHDTVSWYQQALGQGPQFIFQYYEEEERQRGNFPDRFSGHQFPNYSSELNVNALLLGDSALYLCASSFWSGGLGFFGSGTQLSVL.

The rearrangement joins TRBV7-9 to TRBJ1-3; the D is unclear. The V gene's germline CDR1 is SEHNR and CDR2 FQNEAQ (reference sequence). Trimming cost V 1 base and J 8 bases, with 9 bases left between them. This CDR3 is built from 13 residues. CDR3 in amino acids: CASSLGAKDTIYF. For the CDR3, the DNA is TGTGCCAGCAGCTTAGGAGCGAAGGACACCATATATTTT.

The rearrangement joins TRBV6-5 to TRBJ2-2; D unresolved. This CDR3 is 12 amino acids long. The V and J ends lost 7 bases and 5 bases respectively, with 8 bases between them. Germline CDR1 is MNHEY and CDR2 is SVGAGI. CDR3 in amino acids: CASNPRTGELFF. The CDR3 DNA reads TGTGCCAGCAATCCGAGGACCGGGGAGCTGTTTTTT.

The J gene is TRBJ1-2, the V gene TRBV5-1; tentative D call: TRBD1 (6 bases). The V gene's germline CDR1 is SGHRS and CDR2 YFSETQ. V dropped 4 bases and J dropped 0 bases, with 10 bases sitting between them. CDR3 length: 14 amino acids. This CDR3 reads CASSNRQANYGYTF. The CDR3 DNA reads TGCGCCAGCAGCAATCGACAGGCTAACTATGGCTACACCTTC.

The chain couples TRBV5-8 to TRBJ1-1, with D unclear. The V and J ends lost 4 bases and 5 bases respectively, with 6 bases between them. The CDR3 covers 11 residues. The germline gives CDR1 SGHTS, CDR2 YDEGEE. The CDR3 is CASSIVTEAFF. As DNA, the CDR3 is TGTGCCAGCAGCATTGTAACTGAAGCTTTCTTT.

This clonotype showed up many times. The rearrangement joins TRBV29-1 to TRBJ2-4; D is unresolved. CDR3 length equals 14 residues. V gave up 4 bases and J gave up 4 bases, with 14 bases separating them. The germline CDR1 and CDR2 sequences are SQVTM and ANQGSEA. The CDR3 coding sequence is TGCAGCGTTGGCATGGGCGGTATGAAAAACATTCAGTACTTC. This encodes CSVGMGGMKNIQYF.

The chain combines TRBV12-3 or TRBV12-4 with TRBJ2-1, with 8 bases aligning to TRBD2. The V segment lost 2 bases and the J segment 7 bases; nucleotides outside the gene matches: 7. The CDR3 spans 15 residues. The CDR3 DNA reads TGTGCCAGCAGTTTAATCGGCGGGGGGAGAAATGAGCAGTTCTTC. Its translation: CASSLIGGGRNEQFF.

The rearrangement uses TRBV6-2 or TRBV6-3 and TRBJ1-1, with 7 bases matching TRBD1. J gave up 7 bases and V 0 bases, and 11 bases lay outside the gene matches. Germline CDR1 is MNHEY and CDR2 is SVGEGT. The CDR3 has 16 amino acids. The CDR3 spells CASSYSKGQPTNEAFF. CDR3 sequence (DNA): TGTGCCAGCAGTTACTCGAAGGGACAGCCGACTAATGAAGCTTTCTTT.

The chain has TRBV5-5 and TRBJ2-1; D gene uncertain. This CDR3 spans 12 amino acids. In germline, CDR1 is SGHKS, CDR2 YYEKEE (reference sequence). Trimming stripped 1 base from V and 7 bases from J, with 6 bases between. Here the CDR3 DNA reads TGTGCCAGCAGCTTGATGGTGAATGAGCAGTTCTTC. It translates to CASSLMVNEQFF.